Listed here are 24 T cell receptor beta chains from one sample, sequenced in a study of identical twins. TCRdb re-called the 5' RACE reads through MiXCR, storing one row per CDR3 protein. The sample consists of about 470,000 distinct CDR3 sequences, roughly a quarter of them appearing once. The data also belong to a second study, concerning T cells expressing NK-cell markers.

The specimen was CD4+ T cells sorted from blood. These receptors were collected from a woman aged 18-29 years in good health.

This clonotype was observed a handful of times. A much larger clone is a single base away; this may be a read error. The chain couples TRBV12-3 or TRBV12-4 to TRBJ1-2; TRBD1 might be the D (5 bases). V dropped 2 bases and J dropped 2 bases, with 6 bases sitting between them. There are 13 residues in the CDR3. The CDR3 is CASSLRDNYGYTF. Here the CDR3 DNA reads TGTGCCAGCAGTTTAAGGGACAACTATGGCTACACCTTC.

This clonotype has a handful of counts. This rearrangement joins TRBV20-1 to TRBJ2-7; 14 nucleotides align to TRBD2. Trimming cost V 5 bases and J 6 bases; bases outside gene matches: 6. This CDR3 has 14 amino acids. The germline V gene encodes CDR1 DFQATT and CDR2 SNEGSKA (reference sequence). The CDR3 sequence is CSASGLAGASEQYF. CDR3 coding DNA: TGCAGTGCTTCGGGACTAGCGGGAGCCTCCGAGCAGTACTTC.

This clonotype was counted a few times. V and J are TRBV11-2 and TRBJ1-2; TRBD1 matches at 8 bases. V lost 6 bases, J lost 11 bases, and 14 bases stayed unmatched. The germline V gene encodes CDR1 SGHAT and CDR2 FQNNGV. This CDR3 region has 14 residues. CDR3 residues: CASSPWGQAANYTF. The CDR3 region has the DNA TGTGCCAGCAGTCCCTGGGGACAGGCGGCCAATTACACCTTC.

The chain joins TRBV24-1 to TRBJ2-7; 11 bases align to TRBD1. With V trimmed by 2 bases and J by 3 bases, 2 bases remained unmatched. CDR3 size: 15 residues. Germline V CDR1 and CDR2: KGHDR, SFDVKD. This chain's CDR3 is CATSDWTGGIYEQYF. CDR3 DNA: TGTGCCACCAGTGATTGGACAGGGGGCATCTACGAGCAGTACTTC.

The chain combines TRBV5-1 with TRBJ2-5; D might be TRBD1 or TRBD2, each matching 5 bases. Germline CDR1 reads SGHRS; CDR2 reads YFSETQ. V was pared by 4 bases and J by 3 bases, with 16 bases between. This CDR3 has 15 residues. CDR3 residues: CASSRTGAAEETQYF. CDR3 in DNA: TGCGCCAGCAGCCGCACCGGGGCGGCCGAAGAGACCCAGTACTTC.

The chain links TRBV20-1 to TRBJ2-7; TRBD1 matches 8 bases. V dropped 7 bases and J dropped 3; count of bases not matched to a gene: 8. There are 13 residues in the CDR3. Per germline, CDR1 DFQATT and CDR2 SNEGSKA (reference sequence). DNA for the CDR3: TGCAGTGTTTTGGATGACAGGGGCTACGAGCAGTACTTC. It is translated as CSVLDDRGYEQYF.

The table lists this clonotype with a few counts. The rearrangement joins TRBV20-1 to TRBJ2-1; 12 nucleotides align to TRBD2. Germline CDR1 and CDR2: DFQATT and SNEGSKA (reference sequence). The CDR3 runs to 17 residues. V shed 2 bases, J shed 0 bases, and the junction held 5 bases outside the gene matches. The CDR3 spells CSARKTSGRFSYNEQFF. The CDR3 region has the DNA TGCAGTGCTAGAAAAACTAGCGGGAGGTTCTCCTACAATGAGCAGTTCTTC.

This clonotype was counted a few times. The chain has TRBV6-2 or TRBV6-3 and TRBJ2-7; 14 nucleotides agree with TRBD2. V was clipped by 8 bases and J by 6 bases; unmatched bases: 12. This CDR3 comprises 16 residues. Per germline, CDR1 MNHEY and CDR2 SVGEGT. CDR3 in DNA: TGTGCCAGCGGCGGACTAGCGGGAGGCAAGTACGGCGAGCAGTACTTC. As protein: CASGGLAGGKYGEQYF.

This clonotype was seen more than once but under ten times. The chain has TRBV20-1 and TRBJ2-2; TRBD1 might be the D (5 bases). The CDR3 is 15 residues long. V shed 5 bases and J shed 4 bases, with 17 bases lying between them. Germline V gene sequence: CDR1 DFQATT, CDR2 SNEGSKA (reference sequence). The CDR3 spells CSAPLGPRGTGELFF. CDR3 in DNA: TGCAGTGCTCCCCTGGGGCCCCGTGGCACCGGGGAGCTGTTTTTT.

V and J are TRBV7-2 and TRBJ2-5; possibly TRBD1 for D (6 bases). The CDR3 is made up of 15 amino acids. The V gene lost 6 bases and the J gene lost 4 bases, with 18 bases spanning the gap. Germline values: CDR1 SGHTA, CDR2 FQGNSA. CDR3 sequence reads: CASSSLRGYVETQYF. In DNA, the CDR3 is TGTGCCAGCAGTTCTCTCAGGGGTTACGTAGAGACCCAGTACTTC.

The chain is built from TRBV7-9 and TRBJ2-2; 7 nucleotides line up with TRBD1. Unmatched junction bases numbered 6, after V lost 5 bases and J lost 6 bases. Per the germline V gene, CDR1 is SEHNR and CDR2 is FQNEAQ (reference sequence). The CDR3 is 14 amino acids. The CDR3 DNA reads as TGTGCCAGCAGCCCTGACAGGGCTCCCGGGGAGCTGTTTTTT. This gives the protein CASSPDRAPGELFF.

This clonotype turned up a few times. This sequence joins TRBV5-1 and TRBJ2-4; weak D call: TRBD2 (6 bases). Looked up from germline, CDR1 is SGHRS and CDR2 is YFSETQ. V was shortened by 0 bases and J by 0 bases, with 7 bases between the two germline ends. CDR3 length: 15 amino acids. CDR3 coding DNA: TGCGCCAGCAGCTTGGTCGGGGGAGCCAAAAACATTCAGTACTTC. This sequence encodes CASSLVGGAKNIQYF.

Many counts were recorded for this clonotype. The rearrangement joins TRBV2 to TRBJ2-2; D uncertain. The germline V gene encodes CDR1 SNHLY and CDR2 FYNNEI. The V gene lost 7 bases and the J gene lost 0 bases, with 9 bases spanning the gap. This CDR3 has 14 residues. The CDR3 bases are TGTGCCAGCAAGGCCAGCCCGAACACCGGGGAGCTGTTTTTT. The encoded protein is CASKASPNTGELFF.

This clonotype has ten or more counts. The chain employs TRBV7-8 and TRBJ2-3, with 13 bases identical to TRBD2. CDR1 is SGHVS and CDR2 is FQNEAQ in the germline V gene. V was pared by 5 bases and J by 2 bases, with 7 bases of the junction left unmatched. The CDR3 has 17 amino acids. CDR3 coding DNA: TGTGCCAGCAGCCCCCCGGGACTAGCGGGATACACAGATACGCAGTATTTT. Its protein is CASSPPGLAGYTDTQYF.

This clonotype came up a few times. The chain links TRBV2 to TRBJ2-3; no clear D. The ends were cut back, 1 base at V and 7 bases at J, with 9 bases in the middle. CDR1 is SNHLY, CDR2 FYNNEI, per germline. This CDR3 contains 13 residues. CDR3 amino acids: CASSEDYANTQYF. The DNA for the CDR3 is TGTGCCAGCAGTGAAGACTACGCCAATACGCAGTATTTT.

J is TRBJ1-1 and V is TRBV5-1; no clear D gene. This CDR3 has 13 residues. The germline V and J ends were trimmed by 2 bases and 1 base, with 6 bases remaining between them. Per germline, CDR1 SGHRS and CDR2 YFSETQ. CDR3 in amino acids: CASSFEGNTEAFF. The CDR3 DNA reads TGCGCCAGCAGCTTTGAGGGGAACACTGAAGCTTTCTTT. The entire variable domain, with the rest obtained from reference TRBV5-1 and TRBJ1-1, is as follows: KAGVTQTPRYLIKTRGQQVTLSCSPISGHRSVSWYQQTPGQGLQFLFEYFSETQRNKGNFPGRFSGRQFSNSRSEMNVSTLELGDSALYLCASSFEGNTEAFFGQGTRLTVV.

The rearrangement links TRBV7-9 to TRBJ2-5; possible D gene TRBD2, 6 bases. Germline V gives CDR1 SEHNR, CDR2 FQNEAQ (reference sequence). Trimming left V 2 bases short and J 4 bases short, with 11 bases between. This CDR3 is built from 14 residues. CDR3 bases: TGTGCCAGCAGCTTAACTAGCCGCGGAGAGACCCAGTACTTC. This codes for CASSLTSRGETQYF.

A few counts support this clonotype. The V call is TRBV3-1, the J call TRBJ2-5, with TRBD2 matching over 10 bases. The CDR3 runs 14 residues. With V trimmed by 6 bases and J by 3 bases, 4 bases remained unmatched. Germline CDR1 is LGHDT and CDR2 is YNNKEL (reference sequence). DNA of the CDR3: TGTGCCAGCAGACGGACTAGCGGAAAAGAGACCCAGTACTTC. Protein sequence: CASRRTSGKETQYF.

This clonotype was recorded a few times. The chain employs TRBV4-3 and TRBJ2-2; maybe TRBD1 (6 bases). Looked up from germline, CDR1 is LGHNA and CDR2 is YSLEER. Trimming pared 1 base from V and 5 bases from J, leaving 17 bases between. The CDR3 loop spans 17 amino acids. CDR3 loop: CASSQVPDRQETGELFF. In DNA form, the CDR3 reads TGCGCCAGCAGCCAAGTTCCCGACCGACAGGAAACCGGGGAGCTGTTTTTT.

The chain couples TRBV4-3 to TRBJ2-5; TRBD1 aligns across 7 bases. This CDR3 has 17 amino acids. V gave up 1 base and J gave up 4 bases; unmatched junction bases: 12. Germline loops: CDR1 LGHNA, CDR2 YSLEER. The CDR3 DNA sequence: TGCGCCAGCAGCCAAGCTTCGGGACAGATTAACGGAGAGACCCAGTACTTC. This gives the protein CASSQASGQINGETQYF.

The chain uses TRBV30 and TRBJ1-6; 7 positions agree with TRBD1. The germline V gene has CDR1 GTSNPN and CDR2 SVGIG (reference sequence). V lost 4 bases to trimming and J lost 7 bases; unmatched junction nucleotides: 4. The CDR3 consists of 13 residues. CDR3 in amino acids: CAWNQQGNSPLHF. CDR3 bases: TGTGCCTGGAATCAACAGGGGAATTCACCCCTCCACTTT.

The rearrangement joins TRBV20-1 to TRBJ2-1, with no clear D. Trimming stripped 7 bases from V and 3 bases from J, with 7 bases between. The V gene's germline CDR1 is DFQATT and CDR2 SNEGSKA (reference sequence). The CDR3 covers 11 residues. The CDR3 region has the DNA TGCAGTGGATCTATCTACAATGAGCAGTTCTTC. This encodes CSGSIYNEQFF.

The chain carries TRBV4-3 and TRBJ2-7, with D possibly TRBD2 on 6 matching bases. V shed 0 bases and J shed 4 bases, with 13 bases lying between them. This CDR3 region has 15 residues. The germline V gene encodes CDR1 LGHNA and CDR2 YSLEER. The CDR3 protein is CASSQESAGPYEQYF. In nucleotides, the CDR3 is TGCGCCAGCAGCCAAGAGAGCGCGGGACCTTACGAGCAGTACTTC.

This clonotype was counted a few times. DNA of the CDR3: TGTGCCAGCAGCCAAGATGGGAGGGGGCGACTCTCTGGGGCCAACGTCCTGACTTTC. Translated, it gives CASSQDGRGRLSGANVLTF. The chain employs TRBV3-1 and TRBJ2-6; either TRBD1 or TRBD2 may supply D (7 bases each). CDR3 length: 19 residues. CDR1 is LGHDT, CDR2 YNNKEL, per germline (reference sequence). Trimming left V 0 bases short and J 0 bases short, with 15 bases between. Based on the CDR3 plus reference TRBV3-1 and TRBJ2-6, the full variable domain is DTAVSQTPKYLVTQMGNDKSIKCEQNLGHDTMYWYKQDSKKFLKIMFSYNNKELIINETVPNRFSPKSPDKAHLNLHINSLELGDSAVYFCASSQDGRGRLSGANVLTFGAGSRLTVL.